This T cell receptor (beta chain) is from a study of cytomegalovirus exposure and HLA in healthy donors (dated by TCRdb to about 2017). Describing the broader study: In an earlier analysis of about 560 of the donors, 276 Gb of sequence data and just under 120 million unique TCR beta sequences from roughly 200 million T cells were reported. All discovery cohort repertoires had been generated using a single sequencing platform. Donor age, sex, ethnicity and CMV serostatus were compiled together with the repertoire data. A later analysis re-analyzed previously published TCR beta repertoires from several hundred donors and added high-resolution HLA genotyping to study TCR occurrence patterns. Roughly 5 DR-DQ haplotypes were handled as single units for association and clustering, since linkage in the cohort was strong. The study aimed to test whether signatures of past pathogen exposure could be identified by cataloging public T cell receptors. A later genetic analysis used genome-wide SNP genotypes for about 65% of the 666 donors, treating that subset as a discovery cohort. An early release covering 550 to 700 HLA-typed donors comprised about 300 gigabases of sequencing data and tens of millions of unique TCR sequences. HLA typing covered class I and class II loci at four-digit resolution. Across around 400 genotyped donors of the cohort, an average of 235,054 unique TCR beta nucleotide sequences per donor were sequenced, and approximately 17% of those sequences were non-productive. The study profiled the T cell repertoires of around 700 subjects by immunosequencing and related them to cytomegalovirus serostatus. In addition to the first cohort of roughly 670 subjects, a separate validation cohort of 120 different subjects was used. An earlier analysis of several hundred of the donors applied high-throughput TCR beta sequencing to assess whether each TCR beta V gene segment acted as functional or pseudogenic. To predict cytomegalovirus infection status, the study brought together high-throughput TCR immunosequencing, statistical association of individual TCRs with disease status, and machine learning. The number of typed donors differed by locus: about 620-640 for A, B, C, DRB1 and DQB1; 522 for DQA1; fewer than 610 for DPA1; and roughly 470 for DPB1. Rather than using new phenotypic data, the later analysis identified candidate immune exposures from TCR beta sequences and from how often those sequences occurred across donors. Of the approximately 400 genotyped donors, roughly 80% fell in the genetic ancestry cluster associated with self-reported Caucasian donors. The full study reports these points: In a later analysis, the rate of TCR association differed among HLA loci, with DRB1 alleles having the most associated TCRs and HLA-C alleles having the fewest. Because the 87-base-pair reads could not distinguish some IMGT-functional V segments, including TRBV6-2 and TRBV6-3, those segments were excluded. Linkage disequilibrium might explain the correlated functional status among segregating V segments, but an unknown experimental factor could not be ruled out. Sequencing depth was assumed to be roughly uniform across donors in the presence/absence analyses, though that assumption may not hold. A further reported finding was that TCR beta sequences accurately predicted the HLA-A and HLA-B alleles for most subjects in the first cohort. In this cohort, only TCR beta chains were sequenced, and detectable features were limited by the absence of alpha or paired-chain data. In a later genetic analysis, a missense DCLRE1C variant was associated with V-gene and J-gene trimming of TCR beta chains, and the association was replicated in an independent cohort. Because counts were too low, roughly 17 rarely observed V segments, including chromosome 9 orphons, were left out of the earlier analysis of about 500 of the donors. Compared with the roughly 670-donor mean, donors in an Asian-associated ancestry cluster had fewer N-insertions in productive TCRs, according to a later genetic analysis. When HLA alleles, especially DR and DQ, strongly co-occurred, attributing TCR associations to individual alleles was difficult. CMV serostatus was the only immune exposure information available for the cohort. A total of 150 to 200 TCR beta chains were listed by the study as associated with cytomegalovirus. In vitro tests confirmed that a few of the cytomegalovirus-associated TCR beta chains recognize cytomegalovirus antigens. In a later analysis, around 15,000 TCR beta sequences were associated with specific HLA alleles at a false discovery rate of 0.05. According to the authors, the approach could potentially be generalized to other disease states and immunological phenotypes. Because HLA typing was unavailable for some donors at each locus, only the typed subset was used in association tests. In a later analysis, several top co-occurrence clusters were reported to appear linked to parvovirus B19, influenza, CMV and Epstein-Barr virus. In an earlier analysis of approximately 590 of the donors, most TCR beta V segments were observed in productive rearrangements about 90% or about 30% of the time, broadly matching IMGT annotations. Across donors, most TCR sequences were observed very rarely, whereas some public TCRs were present in many individuals. In both the original and validation cohorts, the classifier was reported to diagnose cytomegalovirus status with high specificity and sensitivity. Compared with equally common non-associated chains, HLA-associated TCR beta chains in a later analysis were more clonally expanded and had lower generation probabilities. A cluster of highly shared sequence variants was judged likely to represent a technical artifact of the sequencing pipeline. In a later analysis, most CMV-associated TCR beta chains were found to appear HLA-restricted, with HLA associations seemingly driven largely by CMV exposure.

Regarding this clone: Its target antigen remains unknown.

As encoded in the germline V gene, CDR1 is LGHNA while CDR2 is YSLEER. The CDR3, from cysteine to phenylalanine, totals 14 residues. Only CDR3 DNA is held: 42 bases, read in frame from base 1. Trimming takes 0 bases from V and 6 bases from J, and the germline ends sit 11 bases apart. The cohort was made up of approximately 700 healthy bone marrow donors. At the time of sampling, all cohort members were nominally healthy, though unrecorded immune exposures were likely present. The donor was CMV seronegative and belonged to the group of 350 or so seronegative cohort members. Every donor gave a peripheral blood sample, and the peripheral blood mononuclear cells from that sample were used for TCR beta sequencing. Genomic DNA was extracted from the blood cell samples with the Qiagen DNeasy Blood Extraction Kit. The library was generated by the immunoSEQ multiplex PCR assay. For the multiplex PCR, a mixture combining 60 forward primers for TCR Vbeta segments and 13 reverse primers for TCR Jbeta segments was used. The CDR3 region of rearranged TCR beta genes was amplified from genomic DNA by a multiplex PCR assay. On the Illumina HiSeq System, the amplified TCR beta libraries were sequenced as 87-base-pair reads. In the paper's pipeline: Across the 670 or so repertoires, a later analysis counted roughly 84 million unique TCR beta chains, about 10 million of which were shared by at least two donors. To remove PCR and sequencing errors, raw reads were error-corrected and collapsed into unique sequences using a nearest-neighbor algorithm that merged closely related sequences. V, D and J gene segments were assigned by aligning CDR3 sequences to IMGT reference sequences. For a sequence to be retained, a match of at least six nucleotides was required to both a V gene segment and a J gene segment. Rearrangements were called productive when the CDR3 lacked stop codons and stayed in frame with V and J; all others were non-productive. Following IMGT convention, CDR3 was defined as the stretch from the second conserved V-encoded cysteine to the conserved J-encoded phenylalanine. The earlier analysis of 550 to 650 of the donors excluded any sequence lacking an unambiguous match to a single V gene segment. In an earlier analysis of several hundred of the donors, V segments were called functional above 56.7% productive rearrangements and were called segregating when the between-donor standard deviation exceeded 5%. A statistical classification framework was built to diagnose cytomegalovirus status from the catalog of TCR beta chain sequences. In a later analysis, V and J genes were assigned by comparing TCR nucleotide sequences against IMGT/GENE-DB human TR gene sequences. In a later analysis, CDR3 sequences and most-parsimonious VDJ recombination scenarios were assigned using the TCRdist pipeline. In a later analysis, every TCR beta chain was defined by the combination of its CDR3 amino acid sequence and its V-gene family, and reads without a unique V-gene family were dropped. To address suspected cross-contamination and a sequencing artifact, a later analysis removed roughly 580 highly shared, low-generation-probability nucleotide sequences. For each public chain, a later analysis derived a clonal expansion index from normalized ranks of inferred template counts within each repertoire. In a later analysis, generation probabilities were computed using a VDJ recombination model fitted to out-of-frame rearrangements, and the results were checked against IGoR. In a later analysis, hypergeometric tests were used to score TCR-TCR, TCR-HLA and TCR-CMV co-occurrence, with a repertoire-size bias correction applied to TCR pairs. To estimate false discovery rates, a later analysis permuted the HLA or CMV assignments 20 times. In a later analysis, co-occurring TCRs were grouped using DBSCAN, with TCRdist sequence similarity added in when clustering inside HLA-allele-positive subsets. Repertoires with fewer than 30,000 or more than 120,000 public chains were left out of co-occurrence clustering, as were about five repertoires with anomalous nucleotide sharing. As stored in TCRdb, this immuneACCESS dataset retains in-frame rearrangements with V and J assigned. A fraction of the clones does not appear; measured against another copy, unresolved V genes explain less than half of the discrepancy, and the remainder lacks a known reason. The V and J calls and clone size come from that table; D and trimming were worked out from the DNA. The sample table holds roughly 120,000 clones. About 2% of the sample belongs to the ten largest clones.

The sequencing sample was made of PBMCs. Recombination joined TRBV4-3 with TRBJ1-1; TRBD1 could be the D gene, as 5 bases match. The receptor was derived from a man aged 35-49 years in good health and CMV-seronegative. The nucleotide sequence is TGCGCCAGCAGCCAAGATATGCAGGGCGCTGAAGCTTTCTTT. Translated, it gives CASSQDMQGAEAFF.